The 14 T cell receptor beta chains in this list originate from one sample, sequenced in a study of cytomegalovirus exposure and HLA in healthy donors. TCRdb's table, derived via immunoSEQ multiplex PCR, lists solely in-frame clones and lacks some. Of about 160,000 clones in the sample, 86% were seen once. Source material: PBMCs. All receptors come from a woman aged 18-29 years in good health and CMV-seronegative.

The rearrangement uses TRBV7-2 and TRBJ2-7, with D possibly matching TRBD2 (6 bases). The germline CDR1 and CDR2 sequences are SGHTA and FQGNSA. V lost 1 base and J 2 bases, leaving 9 bases between the germline ends. The CDR3 has 14 amino acids. The CDR3 loop is CASSLGPGAYEQYF. The CDR3 DNA follows: TGTGCCAGCAGCTTAGGTCCGGGGGCCTACGAGCAGTACTTC. The full variable domain, completed using reference TRBV7-2 and TRBJ2-7, is GAGVSQSPSNKVTEKGKDVELRCDPISGHTALYWYRQSLGQGLEFLIYFQGNSAPDKSGLPSDRFSAERTGGSVSTLTIQRTQQEDSAVYLCASSLGPGAYEQYFGPGTRLTVT.

This clone was detected only once. The chain combines TRBV15 with TRBJ1-2, with D perhaps matching TRBD1 (5 bases). The germline V gene has CDR1 LNHNV and CDR2 YYDKDF (reference sequence). The CDR3 sequence is 16 residues long. Trimming shortened V by 0 bases and J by 0 bases, and 11 bases separated the two germline ends. The CDR3 sequence: CATSRDGGISNYGYTF. The CDR3 DNA sequence: TGTGCCACCAGCAGAGATGGGGGGATCTCTAACTATGGCTACACCTTC.

The rearrangement uses TRBV5-6 and TRBJ2-7, with TRBD1 matching 7 bases. CDR3 size: 16 residues. CDR1 SGHDT and CDR2 YYEEEE come from the germline V gene. The junction had 16 bases not matched to a gene; V was cut back by 4 bases and J by 6 bases. Here the CDR3 DNA reads TGTGCCAGCAGCCTAAGCAACAGACAGGGTTTTAGCGAGCAGTACTTC. Encoded protein: CASSLSNRQGFSEQYF.

The gene calls are TRBV18 and TRBJ2-7, with TRBD2 identical over 10 bases. The CDR3 has 15 amino acids. V lost 6 bases and J lost 5; bases outside the gene matches: 10. CDR1 and CDR2 from the germline V gene are KGHSH and LQKENI. The CDR3 region is CASSQQRGGRNEQYF. The DNA for the CDR3 is TGTGCCAGCTCCCAACAGCGGGGGGGCCGCAACGAGCAGTACTTC.

The chain employs TRBV5-1 and TRBJ1-2; 8 nucleotides match TRBD1. CDR3 length: 14 residues. Germline CDR1 and CDR2: SGHRS and YFSETQ. The J segment lost 2 bases and the V segment lost 0 bases, leaving 0 bases of the junction unmatched. CDR3 in amino acids: CASSLGTGNYGYTF. For the CDR3, the DNA is TGCGCCAGCAGCTTGGGGACAGGGAACTATGGCTACACCTTC.

This chain links TRBV28 with TRBJ2-7, with D perhaps matching TRBD1 (5 bases). The CDR3 spans 12 residues. Germline-derived CDR1 and CDR2 are MDHEN and SYDVKM. V shed 8 bases and J shed 4 bases, with 12 bases lying between them. The chain's CDR3 is CASSQGSYEQYF. The DNA of the CDR3 is TGTGCCAGCTCCCAGGGAAGTTACGAGCAGTACTTC.

This chain connects TRBV7-8 to TRBJ1-2, with D possibly TRBD1 on 5 matching bases. There are 17 residues in the CDR3. Per germline, CDR1 SGHVS and CDR2 FQNEAQ. V was pared by 3 bases and J by 5 bases, with 22 bases between. CDR3 nucleotides: TGTGCCAGCAGCTTCCGTCCTTGGGGCCCCCAGGCTTATGGCTACACCTTC. This encodes CASSFRPWGPQAYGYTF.

This clone was observed a single time. The rearrangement uses TRBV27 and TRBJ1-1, with no clear D. The CDR3 has 13 residues. The V end was cut by 6 bases, the J end by 2 bases, with 10 bases between. Germline lookup yields CDR1 MNHEY and CDR2 SMNVEV (reference sequence). The CDR3 DNA sequence: TGTGCCAGCAGCATAGGGAGTAACACTGAAGCTTTCTTT. It translates to CASSIGSNTEAFF.

The chain employs TRBV9 and TRBJ1-4, with a possible D match to TRBD1 (5 bases). Germline CDR1 and CDR2: SGDLS and YYNGEE. The CDR3 spans 14 residues. V lost 1 base and J lost 5, with 9 bases in between. The DNA of the CDR3 is TGTGCCAGCAGCGTACTCGGGGGGAATGAAAAACTGTTTTTT. It is translated as CASSVLGGNEKLFF.

This clone was recorded many times. V gene TRBV5-4 combines with J gene TRBJ2-1; possible D gene TRBD2, 6 bases. Trimming took off 4 bases at V and 4 bases at J, with 15 bases between the two ends. Looked up from germline, CDR1 is SGHNT and CDR2 is YYREEE (reference sequence). The CDR3 contains 15 residues. The CDR3 DNA is TGTGCCAGCAGCGCGGGGCGGCGATATTACAATGAGCAGTTCTTC. This gives the protein CASSAGRRYYNEQFF.

The chain is built from TRBV19 and TRBJ1-2; possible D gene TRBD1, 5 bases. Germline V lookup: CDR1 LNHDA, CDR2 SQIVND (reference sequence). The CDR3 is made up of 16 amino acids. Trimming took off 4 bases at V and 0 bases at J, with 15 bases between the two ends. CDR3: CASSSLRRGANYGYTF. As DNA, the CDR3 is TGTGCCAGTAGTAGCCTCCGGCGGGGGGCTAACTATGGCTACACCTTC.

This sequence joins TRBV7-9 and TRBJ2-7; D may be TRBD2 (6 bases). The CDR3 is 13 residues long. Per the germline V gene, CDR1 is SEHNR and CDR2 is FQNEAQ (reference sequence). The ends were cut back, 6 bases at V and 3 bases at J, with 12 bases in the middle. This CDR3 is CASSFGLSYEQYF. The CDR3 nucleotides read TGTGCCAGCAGTTTTGGACTAAGCTACGAGCAGTACTTC.

The chain employs TRBV10-3 and TRBJ1-2, with 9 bases aligning to TRBD1. The CDR3 totals 15 residues. V lost 10 bases, J lost 7 bases, and 16 bases stayed unmatched. Germline CDR1 and CDR2: ENHRY and SYGVKD. In nucleotides, the CDR3 is TGTGCCACATATGGACAGGGGAATCCTGGCCGTGGCTACACCTTC. It translates to CATYGQGNPGRGYTF.

The chain links TRBV6-5 to TRBJ1-1; D gene unclear. The CDR3 is 13 residues long. Between the trimmed V and J ends, which lost 0 bases and 2 bases, there was a span of 4 bases. In germline, CDR1 is MNHEY, CDR2 SVGAGI. The CDR3 region is CASSYSRNTEAFF. For the CDR3, the DNA is TGTGCCAGCAGTTACTCGAGAAACACTGAAGCTTTCTTT.